The rows below give T cell receptor beta chains drawn from one sample of a study of blood T cell repertoires in COVID-19. Measured with immunoSEQ multiplex PCR; TCRdb has only the in-frame clones, and not every one. The data contain some 120,000 clones, about 77% of them singletons. Sequenced sample: peripheral blood. The receptors shown here come from a human donor in a cohort sampled during active COVID-19. The conserved cysteine and the conserved F or W are not part of the CDR3 here. Fields, in order: J gene, V gene, D gene, CDR3 protein. A D gene is named only where the DNA matches it firmly.

J: TRBJ1-6
V: TRBV19
D: .
CDR3: ASNSDSFYNSPLH

J: TRBJ2-7
V: TRBV28
D: .
CDR3: ASGSLPYEQY

J: TRBJ2-3
V: TRBV4-2
D: TRBD2
CDR3: ASSPTYRTSGRTDTQY

J: TRBJ2-3
V: TRBV9
D: .
CDR3: ASSQGGPAGGDTQY

J: TRBJ2-3
V: TRBV7-3
D: .
CDR3: ASSLVGSSADTQY

J: TRBJ2-7
V: TRBV15
D: .
CDR3: ATSRDGGKTYEQY

J: TRBJ2-7
V: TRBV7-2
D: TRBD2
CDR3: ASSLGTSGSREQY

J: TRBJ2-2
V: TRBV15
D: .
CDR3: ATSRAALATGELF

J: TRBJ2-2
V: TRBV28
D: .
CDR3: ASSLVPILSTGELF

J: TRBJ1-6
V: TRBV30
D: TRBD1
CDR3: AWSVDRDSPLH

J: TRBJ2-6
V: TRBV6-4
D: TRBD1
CDR3: ASSAGTGGMSGANVLT

J: TRBJ1-2
V: TRBV5-6
D: .
CDR3: ASTYVPGAGNYGYT

J: TRBJ1-2
V: TRBV3-1/TRBV3-2
D: TRBD1
CDR3: ASSPRQGANGYT

J: TRBJ1-4
V: TRBV19
D: TRBD1
CDR3: ASRNRDSPNEKLF

J: TRBJ1-4
V: TRBV10-3
D: TRBD1
CDR3: AISESRGPDEKLF

J: TRBJ2-1
V: TRBV5-1
D: .
CDR3: ASSPVAVEGEQF

J: TRBJ2-1
V: TRBV10-3
D: TRBD2
CDR3: AISEPSGRAGNEQF

J: TRBJ2-5
V: TRBV4-1
D: TRBD1
CDR3: ASSQPGGTQY

J: TRBJ2-1
V: TRBV25-1
D: TRBD1
CDR3: ASSPDRGRNEQF

J: TRBJ2-3
V: TRBV4-1
D: TRBD2
CDR3: ASSQGRGGTGTDTQY

J: TRBJ1-2
V: TRBV30
D: .
CDR3: AWSTGRGNYGYT

J: TRBJ1-4
V: TRBV27
D: TRBD1
CDR3: ASSRTGTNEKLF

J: TRBJ2-5
V: TRBV28
D: TRBD2
CDR3: ASSLAPSGRETQY

J: TRBJ2-1
V: TRBV11-3
D: TRBD2
CDR3: ASSTRLAGGINEQF

J: TRBJ1-2
V: TRBV7-6
D: TRBD1
CDR3: ASSLVPDREYGYT

J: TRBJ1-5
V: TRBV5-8
D: .
CDR3: ASSPRTRGKGQPQH

J: TRBJ2-7
V: TRBV10-3
D: TRBD1
CDR3: AISERPDRGKY

J: TRBJ1-5
V: TRBV5-5
D: .
CDR3: ASSPGTRYSNQPQH

J: TRBJ2-7
V: TRBV5-1
D: .
CDR3: ASSLDRALRGEQY

J: TRBJ1-5
V: TRBV3-1/TRBV3-2
D: .
CDR3: ASSQDNRAQPQH

J: TRBJ2-7
V: TRBV5-5
D: TRBD2
CDR3: ASSRTSENYEQY

J: TRBJ1-4
V: TRBV10-3
D: TRBD1
CDR3: AISDPQKGAF

J: TRBJ2-5
V: TRBV7-9
D: TRBD2
CDR3: ASSPDRGAGGETQY

J: TRBJ1-4
V: TRBV5-1
D: .
CDR3: ASSLGYLNNEKLF

J: TRBJ2-5
V: TRBV29-1
D: TRBD1
CDR3: SVEGDRGKETQY